This TCR beta chain stems from a study of T-cell reconstitution after alpha-beta-depleted transplantation in children. This clonotype appeared once. Trimming shortened V by 3 bases and J by 2 bases, and 14 bases separated the two germline ends. The CDR3 totals 15 residues. CDR1 and CDR2 from the germline V gene are MDHEN and SYDVKM. Unique molecular identifiers were used to barcode this TCRbeta library. TCRdb ran MiXCR on the PCR reads and lists one entry per CDR3 protein. This sample carries about 410,000 distinct CDR3 sequences, roughly 22% of them seen once, and the ten largest clones take around 4%.

The receptor comes from a human donor who donated a stem cell graft to a child with acute myeloid leukemia. The sample here was PBMCs from the stem cell graft donor, taken from the stem cell graft. The V and J genes are TRBV28 and TRBJ2-7, with a tentative D call TRBD2 (7 bases). For the CDR3, the DNA is TGTGCCAGCAGTTTGGGGGGGCCTTCTCCCTACGAGCAGTACTTC. Its protein product is CASSLGGPSPYEQYF. Full variable domain (remainder filled in from reference TRBV28 and TRBJ2-7): DVKVTQSSRYLVKRTGEKVFLECVQDMDHENMFWYRQDPGLGLRLIYFSYDVKMKEKGDIPEGYSVSREKKERFSLILESASTNQTSMYLCASSLGGPSPYEQYFGPGTRLTVT.